This is a list of T cell receptor beta chains from one sample in a study of regulatory T cells in long-lasting Graves disease. TCRdb reanalysed the multiplex PCR reads using MiXCR and keeps one entry per CDR3 protein. The table has approximately 460,000 distinct CDR3 sequences, roughly 17% seen once. These data were also reused for a study on T cells in Graves' hyperthyroidism and ophthalmopathy.

The material was peripheral blood mononuclear cells (PBMCs), obtained at new diagnosis, from a patient treated with antithyroid drugs. The receptor source for this set is a woman aged 30 to 39 with Graves disease. Each CDR3 is given with its conserved first and last residue. A D gene is named only where the DNA matches it firmly. Only some rows state a clone size, as once, few, many or a class for expanded clones.

j_call | v_call | d_call | clone_size | cdr3_nt | cdr3_aa
TRBJ2-7 | TRBV2 | - | many | TGTGCCAGTAAGGGGGGTCACGAGCAGTACTTC | CASKGGHEQYF
TRBJ2-2 | TRBV27 | - | - | TGTGCCAGCAGCAAGTACAGGAACACCGGGGAGCTGTTTTTT | CASSKYRNTGELFF
TRBJ2-1 | TRBV7-2 | TRBD2 | many | TGTGCCAGCAGCTTAGCAGTAGCGGGGCCCCTCGCCTACAATGAGCAGTTCTTC | CASSLAVAGPLAYNEQFF
TRBJ1-5 | TRBV3-1 | - | many | TGTGCCAGCAGCCAAGAGTATGGCAGGGTCAATCAGCCCCAGCATTTT | CASSQEYGRVNQPQHF
TRBJ1-5 | TRBV10-3 | - | - | TGTGCCATCAGTGAAGGGGCATTCATCAATCAGCCCCAGCATTTT | CAISEGAFINQPQHF
TRBJ2-3 | TRBV27 | - | - | TGTGCCAGCAGTTTCGGGAAAACAGATACGCAGTATTTT | CASSFGKTDTQYF
TRBJ2-7 | TRBV6-6 | - | many | TGTGCCAGCAGTTACTCGACTACGGCAGGCTACGAGCAGTACTTC | CASSYSTTAGYEQYF
TRBJ2-7 | TRBV10-3 | - | many | TGTGCCATCAGACGGGACTCTAGCTCCTACGAGCAGTACTTC | CAIRRDSSSYEQYF
TRBJ2-2 | TRBV28 | TRBD2 | many | TGTGCCAGCAGTCCCGGACTAGCGACGAACACCGGGGAGCTGTTTTTT | CASSPGLATNTGELFF
TRBJ1-1 | TRBV5-1 | TRBD1 | few | TGCGCCAGCAGCTCATTAACAGGGGTCGCTTTCTTT | CASSSLTGVAFF
TRBJ2-1 | TRBV7-9 | - | few | TGTGCCAGCAGTTCCTTATTTAGCCGGGCCAATGAGCAGTTCTTC | CASSSLFSRANEQFF
TRBJ2-1 | TRBV12-3/TRBV12-4 | - | few | TGTGCCAGCAGTATCCTAATATCCGGTTACAATGAGCAGTTCTTC | CASSILISGYNEQFF
TRBJ2-1 | TRBV20-1 | - | many | TGCAGTGCTAGAGATCTTTTTGCGGGCGAATACAATGAGCAGTTCTTC | CSARDLFAGEYNEQFF
TRBJ2-1 | TRBV2 | - | many | TGTGCCAGCATCTTGTACAATGAGCAGTTCTTC | CASILYNEQFF
TRBJ1-1 | TRBV9 | - | many | TGTGCCAGCAGCGTAGGTATTTCCATATCCACTGAAGCTTTCTTT | CASSVGISISTEAFF
TRBJ2-1 | TRBV6-2/TRBV6-3 | - | many | TGTGCCAGCAGTTATGCCAGGGTTGAGCAGTTCTTC | CASSYARVEQFF
TRBJ1-1 | TRBV6-1 | - | - | TGTGCCAGCAGTGTGAGAGATAACACTGAAGCTTTCTTT | CASSVRDNTEAFF
TRBJ2-1 | TRBV4-1 | - | many | TGCGCCAGCAGGAAAGGGAATGAGCAGTTCTTC | CASRKGNEQFF
TRBJ2-5 | TRBV19 | - | - | TGTGCCAGTAGTAGATGGCTGAAAGAGACCCAGTACTTC | CASSRWLKETQYF
TRBJ2-1 | TRBV2 | TRBD2 | many | TGTGCCAGCAGTGAAGAGGGGACTAGCAGCTACAATGAGCAGTTCTTC | CASSEEGTSSYNEQFF
TRBJ2-1 | TRBV3-1 | - | many | TGTGCCAGCAAGAAAAGTGATGAGCAGTTCTTC | CASKKSDEQFF
TRBJ2-7 | TRBV6-5 | - | many | TGTGCCAGCAGTTACGGGGGGCCCGTCTCCTACGAGCAGTACTTC | CASSYGGPVSYEQYF
TRBJ2-3 | TRBV12-3/TRBV12-4 | - | many | TGTGCCAGCAGAGGTGGGGTCACAGATACGCAGTATTTT | CASRGGVTDTQYF
TRBJ2-3 | TRBV20-1 | - | many | TGCAGTGCTTATCCAGATACGCAGTATTTT | CSAYPDTQYF
TRBJ2-3 | TRBV29-1 | TRBD2 | many | TGCAGCGCCGCATGGACTAGCGATACGCAGTATTTT | CSAAWTSDTQYF
TRBJ1-5 | TRBV9 | - | few | TGTGCCAGCAGCGTAGATGTGGGGAATCAGCCCCAGCATTTT | CASSVDVGNQPQHF
TRBJ2-5 | TRBV24-1 | TRBD1 | - | TGTGCCACCAGTGACTCAACTCAGGGGGCCTACCAAGAGACCCAGTACTTC | CATSDSTQGAYQETQYF
TRBJ2-4 | TRBV19 | TRBD2 | - | TGTGCCAGTAGTATAGCCCTAGCGGGAGGTGCCCTAGCCAAAAACATTCAGTACTTC | CASSIALAGGALAKNIQYF
TRBJ1-6 | TRBV4-3 | - | few | TGCGCCAGCAGCCAAGAAACAGGGAATCCCTCCCCCCTCCACTTT | CASSQETGNPSPLHF
TRBJ1-5 | TRBV5-1 | - | few | TGCGCCAGCAGCGAGGACAGCGAGGGCAATCAGCCCCAGCATTTT | CASSEDSEGNQPQHF
TRBJ2-5 | TRBV20-1 | - | many | TGCAGTGCTAGGACAGAGTACCAAGAGACCCAGTACTTC | CSARTEYQETQYF
TRBJ1-5 | TRBV19 | - | - | TGTGCCAGTAGTATACGGGCAGCAAACAATCAGCCCCAGCATTTT | CASSIRAANNQPQHF
TRBJ1-1 | TRBV28 | - | few | TGTGCCAGCAGTGACAGCTTAAGGACTGAAGCTTTCTTT | CASSDSLRTEAFF
TRBJ1-1 | TRBV5-8 | - | many | TGTGCCAGCAGCTTGGGCGGGGGCCTTATGTACACTGAAGCTTTCTTT | CASSLGGGLMYTEAFF
TRBJ1-5 | TRBV6-2/TRBV6-3 | TRBD1 | many | TGTGCCAGCAGTTACGCAGGGGGCTGGAATCAGCCCCAGCATTTT | CASSYAGGWNQPQHF
TRBJ2-6 | TRBV10-3 | - | few | TGTGCCATCAGTGATGGACTGAGGGGCACCTCTGGGGCCAACGTCCTGACTTTC | CAISDGLRGTSGANVLTF
TRBJ2-7 | TRBV7-9 | - | many | TGTGCCAGCAGCCGGTCTCCCCGTGAGGTCTACGAGCAGTACTTC | CASSRSPREVYEQYF
TRBJ2-5 | TRBV29-1 | - | many | TGCAGCGCGCACAGGGTTGAGACCCAGTACTTC | CSAHRVETQYF
TRBJ2-5 | TRBV30 | - | many | TGTGCCTGGACGTACGGCATTTCACAGCAAGAGACCCAGTACTTC | CAWTYGISQQETQYF
TRBJ2-3 | TRBV15 | TRBD1 | few | TGTGCCACCAGCGGAGGACAGGGTGAGGCAGATACGCAGTATTTT | CATSGGQGEADTQYF
TRBJ2-1 | TRBV19 | TRBD2 | - | TGTGCCAGTACCCCGGGACTAGCGGGGTCCAATGAGCAGTTCTTC | CASTPGLAGSNEQFF
TRBJ2-7 | TRBV5-8 | - | - | TGTGCCAGCAGCTTGACTATGGAGCAGTACTTC | CASSLTMEQYF
TRBJ2-7 | TRBV7-9 | - | many | TGTGCCAGCAGCCCGGGGGCCGCCGAGCAGTACTTC | CASSPGAAEQYF
TRBJ1-5 | TRBV12-3/TRBV12-4 | TRBD1 | many | TGTGCCAGCAGTTTCGGGACAGGGACCAATCAGCCCCAGCATTTT | CASSFGTGTNQPQHF
TRBJ1-5 | TRBV27 | - | - | TGTGCCAGCAGTCCCTCGACGAATCAGCCCCAGCATTTT | CASSPSTNQPQHF
TRBJ2-3 | TRBV28 | - | many | TGTGCCAGCAGTCCGGGTCCCCGAGATACGCAGTATTTT | CASSPGPRDTQYF
TRBJ1-3 | TRBV2 | - | many | TGTGCCAGTACCGGGACAAGCTCTGGAAACACCATATATTTT | CASTGTSSGNTIYF
TRBJ2-2 | TRBV6-1 | TRBD2 | - | TGTGCCAGCAGTGAATATGCGGGAGGGTCGAACACCGGGGAGCTGTTTTTT | CASSEYAGGSNTGELFF
TRBJ1-2 | TRBV3-1 | TRBD1 | many | TGTGCCAGCAGCCAGATAACCGCCCGGGACAGTACTAACTATGGCTACACCTTC | CASSQITARDSTNYGYTF
TRBJ1-6 | TRBV4-1 | - | - | TGCGCCAGCAGCCAATCAGGACTTCTTAATTCACCCCTCCACTTT | CASSQSGLLNSPLHF
TRBJ2-1 | TRBV6-5 | - | many | TGTGCCAGCAGTTACTCGGGGCAGTTGAGCTCCTACAATGAGCAGTTCTTC | CASSYSGQLSSYNEQFF
TRBJ2-1 | TRBV28 | - | many | TGTGCCAGCAGTTCTAGAGCCGGGGAGCAGTTCTTC | CASSSRAGEQFF
TRBJ1-1 | TRBV6-5 | TRBD1 | many | TGTGCCAGCAGTTTCCGGGACAGAGGGATCACTGAAGCTTTCTTT | CASSFRDRGITEAFF